These 20 T cell receptor beta chains were all obtained from the same sample, sequenced in a study of T cells in Graves' hyperthyroidism and ophthalmopathy. RNA transcripts served as the template for amplifying TCR beta CDR3 regions. In the first-round RT-PCR of the TCR CDR3, the HTBI primer set was used. Each CDR3 protein gets one entry after TCRdb re-called the multiplex PCR reads with MiXCR. The data hold about 770,000 distinct CDR3 sequences, with around 20% observed a single time. Sequences were obtained from blood. The receptor set was obtained from a woman aged 50 to 60 with Graves' hyperthyroidism that later progressed to Graves' ophthalmopathy.

This clonotype was picked up a small number of times. CDR3 amino acids: CSARWGGSGANVLTF. CDR3 sequence (DNA): TGCAGTGCTAGGTGGGGGGGCAGTGGGGCCAACGTCCTGACTTTC. The chain employs TRBV20-1 and TRBJ2-6; D might be TRBD2 (7 bases). Per germline, CDR1 DFQATT and CDR2 SNEGSKA (reference sequence). The CDR3 runs 15 residues. Trimming removed 3 bases from V and 3 bases from J, with 12 bases in between.

The gene calls are TRBV2 and TRBJ2-5; TRBD2 agrees at 8 bases. Per germline, CDR1 SNHLY and CDR2 FYNNEI. The trim removed 6 bases at V and 1 base at J, leaving 4 bases unmatched. There are 14 residues in the CDR3. The CDR3 bases are TGTGCCAGCAGAGAGAGCGGGGGCCAAGAGACCCAGTACTTC. Residues: CASRESGGQETQYF.

The V gene is TRBV6-1, the J gene TRBJ1-2, with D unresolved. The germline V gene encodes CDR1 MNHNS and CDR2 SASEGT. The V end was cut by 0 bases, the J end by 4 bases, with 9 bases between. The CDR3 is 14 amino acids. Written as DNA, the CDR3 is TGTGCCAGCAGTGAAGCGCGGTCGGTCTATGGCTACACCTTC. The encoded protein is CASSEARSVYGYTF.

The chain carries TRBV29-1 and TRBJ2-7, with TRBD1 matching 10 bases. The germline CDR1 and CDR2 sequences are SQVTM and ANQGSEA. This CDR3 region has 13 residues. Trimming at V came to 7 bases and at J to 4 bases, leaving 7 bases not matched to a gene. The CDR3 DNA reads TGCAGCGCGACGCGGACAGGGGGTTACGAGCAGTACTTC. Its translation is CSATRTGGYEQYF.

The chain uses TRBV6-2 or TRBV6-3 and TRBJ1-5, with a weak D call TRBD1 (5 bases). The CDR3 is 17 amino acids. Germline CDR1 reads MNHEY; CDR2 reads SVGEGT. V was cut by 2 bases and J by 0 bases, with 14 bases left in between. CDR3 in DNA: TGTGCCAGCAGTTACCCCGGGACCGGCTATAGCAATCAGCCCCAGCATTTT. It specifies CASSYPGTGYSNQPQHF.

The V and J genes are TRBV6-1 and TRBJ1-5; weak D call: TRBD1 (5 bases). This CDR3 has 15 amino acids. Trimming pared 4 bases from V and 0 bases from J, leaving 10 bases between. The germline V gene encodes CDR1 MNHNS and CDR2 SASEGT. CDR3 protein: CASSGDSYSNQPQHF. As DNA, the CDR3 is TGTGCCAGCAGTGGCGACAGCTATAGCAATCAGCCCCAGCATTTT.

This chain connects TRBV5-1 to TRBJ1-1, with D unclear. The CDR3 totals 14 residues. V was clipped by 0 bases and J by 3 bases, with 9 bases between them. CDR1 is SGHRS and CDR2 is YFSETQ in the germline V gene. CDR3 amino acids: CASSLAGWDTEAFF. In DNA form, the CDR3 reads TGCGCCAGCAGCTTGGCGGGGTGGGACACTGAAGCTTTCTTT.

This clonotype was counted at least ten times. V gene TRBV20-1 combines with J gene TRBJ2-5; possibly TRBD2 for D (7 bases). With 3 bases removed from V and 4 bases from J, the gap between germline ends came to 15 bases. CDR3 length: 14 residues. Germline assignment: CDR1 DFQATT and CDR2 SNEGSKA (reference sequence). CDR3 loop: CSASGGGAGETQYF. DNA for the CDR3: TGCAGTGCTAGTGGAGGGGGGGCCGGAGAGACCCAGTACTTC.

J is TRBJ2-1 and V is TRBV12-3 or TRBV12-4; 12 nucleotides align to TRBD2. Losses at the gene ends were 6 bases for V and 6 bases for J; bases not matched to a gene: 6. The CDR3 is made up of 15 amino acids. CDR3 sequence reads: CASRSGTSGLNEQFF. As DNA, the CDR3 is TGTGCCAGCAGATCAGGGACTAGCGGGCTCAATGAGCAGTTCTTC.

In its sample, this clonotype was seen a few times. The CDR3 protein is CASSLELEATQYF. For the CDR3, the DNA is TGTGCCAGCAGCTTAGAGCTAGAAGCGACCCAGTACTTC. The V call is TRBV13, the J call TRBJ2-5, with D unresolved. CDR1 PRHDT and CDR2 FYEKMQ come from the germline V gene (reference sequence). V lost 1 base, J lost 7 bases, and 10 bases lay in between. This CDR3 has 13 residues.

This clonotype was seen repeatedly, ten times or more. The chain joins TRBV5-1 to TRBJ1-1; the D gene is possibly TRBD1 (5 bases). Deletions cut 9 bases from V and 1 base from J, with 13 bases between. The germline V gene has CDR1 SGHRS and CDR2 YFSETQ. The CDR3 length is 13 residues. The CDR3 DNA is TGCGCCACCCGGGGACTGTCGAACACTGAAGCTTTCTTT. This translates into CATRGLSNTEAFF.

The gene calls are TRBV5-1 and TRBJ1-1; D is perhaps TRBD1 (6 bases). This CDR3 has 14 amino acids. From germline, CDR1 is SGHRS and CDR2 YFSETQ. V was trimmed by 2 bases and J by 3 bases, leaving 11 bases between them. The CDR3: CASSFSGEDTEAFF. In DNA form, the CDR3 reads TGCGCCAGCAGCTTCTCAGGGGAAGACACTGAAGCTTTCTTT. Based on the CDR3 plus reference TRBV5-1 and TRBJ1-1, the full variable domain is KAGVTQTPRYLIKTRGQQVTLSCSPISGHRSVSWYQQTPGQGLQFLFEYFSETQRNKGNFPGRFSGRQFSNSRSEMNVSTLELGDSALYLCASSFSGEDTEAFFGQGTRLTVV.

This clonotype was seen many times. The rearrangement joins TRBV7-8 to TRBJ1-1; D is undetermined. Germline CDR1 is SGHVS and CDR2 is FQNEAQ. V lost 3 bases, J lost 5 bases, and 13 bases lay in between. CDR3 length: 14 amino acids. CDR3 in amino acids: CASSFRGGRTEAFF. The CDR3 DNA is TGTGCCAGCAGCTTTCGGGGTGGGAGAACTGAAGCTTTCTTT.

This sequence joins TRBV15 and TRBJ2-2, with unresolved D. Trimming took off 0 bases at V and 6 bases at J, with 2 bases between the two ends. CDR1 and CDR2 (germline): LNHNV, YYDKDF (reference sequence). CDR3 size: 12 residues. CDR3 nucleotides: TGTGCCACCAGCAGAGAGTCCGGGGAGCTGTTTTTT. It encodes CATSRESGELFF. Together with reference TRBV15 and TRBJ2-2, the CDR3 gives the full variable domain: DAMVIQNPRYQVTQFGKPVTLSCSQTLNHNVMYWYQQKSSQAPKLLFHYYDKDFNNEADTPDNFQSRRPNTSFCFLDIRSPGLGDTAMYLCATSRESGELFFGEGSRLTVL.

Only a few counts were recorded for this clonotype. At one end the junction does not follow the germline gene, possibly because of a read error. V gene TRBV7-8 combines with J gene TRBJ1-4; D call uncertain. This CDR3 has 14 residues. Germline CDR1 SGHVS, CDR2 FQNEAQ. In nucleotides, the CDR3 is TGTGCCAGCAGCGCAACAACAACGAATGAAAAACTGTTTTTT. It is translated as CASSATTTNEKLFF.

The V call is TRBV11-2, the J call TRBJ2-2, with TRBD1 identical over 7 bases. The CDR3 sequence is 16 residues long. After removal of 5 bases from V and 3 bases from J, the junction contained 9 bases not matched to a gene. Germline CDR1 reads SGHAT; CDR2 reads FQNNGV. CDR3 coding DNA: TGTGCCAGCAGCGTAAGAGGGGGCTTGGACACCGGGGAGCTGTTTTTT. Its translation is CASSVRGGLDTGELFF. Filled out from reference TRBV11-2 and TRBJ2-2, the complete variable domain reads EAGVAQSPRYKIIEKRQSVAFWCNPISGHATLYWYQQILGQGPKLLIQFQNNGVVDDSQLPKDRFSAERLKGVDSTLKIQPAKLEDSAVYLCASSVRGGLDTGELFFGEGSRLTVL.

This clonotype showed up many times. The chain couples TRBV12-3 or TRBV12-4 to TRBJ1-1; D unclear. Trimming took off 2 bases at V and 11 bases at J, with 6 bases between the two ends. The CDR3 has 10 residues. The CDR3 DNA reads as TGTGCCAGCAGTTTAACTGGCGCTTTCTTT. Protein product: CASSLTGAFF.

The chain is built from TRBV20-1 and TRBJ2-7; 9 positions match TRBD2. Per the germline V gene, CDR1 is DFQATT and CDR2 is SNEGSKA (reference sequence). The length of the CDR3 is 18 residues. With 0 bases clipped from V and 1 base from J, the junction kept 13 bases outside the gene matches. As DNA, the CDR3 is TGCAGTGCTAGAGATCCGAGGGGCGGGGGGGTTACTTCCTACGAGCAGTACTTC. Its translation: CSARDPRGGGVTSYEQYF.

In its sample, this clonotype was seen a few times. The genes are TRBV5-1 and TRBJ1-4; tentatively, D is TRBD1 (6 bases). Germline values: CDR1 SGHRS, CDR2 YFSETQ. CDR3 length equals 15 residues. Trimming removed 8 bases from V and 1 base from J, with 15 bases in between. The CDR3 DNA reads as TGCGCCAGTACAATGTCAGGGGAAACTAATGAAAAACTGTTTTTT. It translates to CASTMSGETNEKLFF.

The chain is built from TRBV29-1 and TRBJ1-1, with D possibly TRBD1 on 6 matching bases. Germline V gene sequence: CDR1 SQVTM, CDR2 ANQGSEA. V was pared by 6 bases and J by 1 base, with 12 bases between. The CDR3 is 13 residues long. CDR3 DNA: TGCAGCGTAGCGGGACACGCGAACACTGAAGCTTTCTTT. This translates into CSVAGHANTEAFF.